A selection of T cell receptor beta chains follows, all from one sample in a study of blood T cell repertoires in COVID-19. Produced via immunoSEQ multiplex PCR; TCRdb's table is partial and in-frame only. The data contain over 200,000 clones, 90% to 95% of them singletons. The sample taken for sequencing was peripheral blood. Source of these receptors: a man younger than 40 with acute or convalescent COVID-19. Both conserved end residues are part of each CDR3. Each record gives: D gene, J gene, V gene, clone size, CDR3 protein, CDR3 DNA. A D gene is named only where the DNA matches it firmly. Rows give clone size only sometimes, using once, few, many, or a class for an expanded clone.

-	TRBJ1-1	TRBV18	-	CASWKTANTEAFF	TGTGCCAGCTGGAAGACTGCGAACACTGAAGCTTTCTTT
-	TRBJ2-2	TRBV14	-	CASSQVQFTGELFF	TGTGCCAGCAGCCAAGTACAGTTCACCGGGGAGCTGTTTTTT
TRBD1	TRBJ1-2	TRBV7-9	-	CASSEPGGEYYGYTF	TGTGCCAGCAGCGAGCCAGGGGGCGAGTACTATGGCTACACCTTC
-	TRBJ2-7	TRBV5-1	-	CASSLTSYEQYF	TGCGCCAGCAGCCTCACAAGCTACGAGCAGTACTTC
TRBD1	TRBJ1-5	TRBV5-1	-	CASSPGTDNQPQHF	TGCGCCAGCAGCCCCGGGACAGACAATCAGCCCCAGCATTTT
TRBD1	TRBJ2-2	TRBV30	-	CAWTTGTGGSNTGELFF	TGTGCCTGGACCACCGGGACAGGAGGTAGCAACACCGGGGAGCTGTTTTTT
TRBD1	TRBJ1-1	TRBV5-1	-	CASSEGTGVGEAFF	TGCGCCAGCAGCGAGGGGACAGGGGTTGGGGAAGCTTTCTTT
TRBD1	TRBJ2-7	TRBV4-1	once	CASSQPRDRAYEQYF	TGCGCCAGCAGCCAGCCCCGGGACAGGGCCTACGAGCAGTACTTC
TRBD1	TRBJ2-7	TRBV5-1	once	CASSLYGQGYEQYF	TGCGCCAGCAGCTTGTATGGACAGGGCTACGAGCAGTACTTC
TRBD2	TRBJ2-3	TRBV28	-	CASTTSGGATDTQYF	TGTGCCAGCACCACCAGCGGGGGGGCCACAGATACGCAGTATTTT
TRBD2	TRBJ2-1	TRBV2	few	CASSEAPGTNNEQFF	TGTGCCAGCAGTGAAGCCCCCGGGACTAACAATGAGCAGTTCTTC
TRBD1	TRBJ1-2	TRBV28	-	CASRDIRGTVNYGYTF	TGTGCCAGCAGGGATATACGCGGGACAGTTAACTATGGCTACACCTTC
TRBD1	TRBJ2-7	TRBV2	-	CASSRDRGRYEQYF	TGTGCCAGCAGTCGGGACAGGGGGAGATACGAGCAGTACTTC
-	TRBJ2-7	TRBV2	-	CASKKNGQRTYEQYF	TGTGCCAGTAAGAAAAACGGACAGCGAACCTACGAGCAGTACTTC
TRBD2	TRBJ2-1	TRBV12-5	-	CASGLTSGGEQFF	TGTGCTAGTGGTCTAACTAGCGGGGGAGAGCAGTTCTTC
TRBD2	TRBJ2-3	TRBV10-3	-	CAISELRRGREDTQYF	TGTGCCATCAGTGAGCTTAGAAGAGGGAGGGAAGATACGCAGTATTTT
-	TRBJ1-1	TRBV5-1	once	CASSLVPVRDVEAFF	TGCGCCAGCAGCTTGGTCCCTGTCAGGGATGTTGAAGCTTTCTTT
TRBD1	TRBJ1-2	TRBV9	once	CASSSSLGQIYGYTF	TGTGCCAGCAGCTCTAGCCTGGGACAGATCTATGGCTACACCTTC
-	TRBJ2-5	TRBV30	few	CASGDETQYF	TGTGCTTCGGGGGATGAGACCCAGTACTTC
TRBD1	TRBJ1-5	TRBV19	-	CASTLGAGGRHQPQHF	TGTGCCAGTACTCTGGGGGCAGGGGGAAGGCATCAGCCCCAGCATTTT
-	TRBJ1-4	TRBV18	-	CASSADSPWEEKLFF	TGTGCCAGCTCAGCAGACAGTCCCTGGGAAGAAAAACTGTTTTTT
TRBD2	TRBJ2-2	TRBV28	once	CASSLEFNWREGGELFF	TGTGCCAGCAGTTTAGAGTTCAATTGGCGGGAGGGCGGGGAGCTGTTTTTT
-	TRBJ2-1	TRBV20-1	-	CSANDWGEPSYNEQFF	TGCAGTGCTAATGATTGGGGGGAACCCTCCTACAATGAGCAGTTCTTC
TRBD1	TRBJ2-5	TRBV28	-	CASRHTGGKETQYF	TGTGCCAGCAGACATACAGGGGGAAAAGAGACCCAGTACTTC
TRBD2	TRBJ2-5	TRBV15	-	CATSRATSGGQETQYF	TGTGCCACCAGCAGAGCGACTAGCGGGGGGCAAGAGACCCAGTACTTC
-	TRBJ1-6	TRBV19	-	CASSIGSYNSPLHF	TGTGCCAGTAGTATCGGGTCCTATAATTCACCCCTCCACTTT
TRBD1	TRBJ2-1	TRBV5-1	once	CASSLAGTGAYNEQFF	TGCGCCAGCAGCTTGGCCGGGACAGGGGCGTACAATGAGCAGTTCTTC
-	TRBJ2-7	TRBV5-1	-	CASSLEGLRLYEQYF	TGCGCCAGCAGCTTGGAGGGGCTACGTCTATACGAGCAGTACTTC
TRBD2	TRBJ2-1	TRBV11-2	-	CASRRPGGQNNEQFF	TGTGCCAGTAGAAGACCGGGAGGACAAAACAATGAGCAGTTCTTC
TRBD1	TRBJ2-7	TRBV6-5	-	CASRGTVYEQYF	TGTGCCAGCAGGGGGACAGTCTACGAGCAGTACTTC
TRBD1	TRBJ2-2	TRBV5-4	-	CASSPPTRTGAGELFF	TGTGCCAGCAGCCCGCCAACCCGGACAGGGGCCGGGGAGCTGTTTTTT
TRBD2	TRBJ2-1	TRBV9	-	CASGGGPSSYNEQFF	TGTGCCAGCGGCGGGGGGCCCAGCTCCTACAATGAGCAGTTCTTC
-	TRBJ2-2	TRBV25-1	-	CASQDRPGGELFF	TGTGCCAGCCAAGACAGGCCGGGCGGGGAGCTGTTTTTT
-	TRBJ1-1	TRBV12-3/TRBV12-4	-	CASSLNRNTEAFF	TGTGCCAGCAGCCTCAACAGGAACACTGAAGCTTTCTTT
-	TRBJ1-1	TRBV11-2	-	CASSLDPGTEAFF	TGTGCCAGCAGCTTAGATCCCGGGACAGAAGCTTTCTTT
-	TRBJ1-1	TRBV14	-	CASSQGWRNTEAFF	TGTGCCAGCAGCCAAGGGTGGAGGAACACTGAAGCTTTCTTT
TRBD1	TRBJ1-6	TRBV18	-	CASSPIQGNNSPLHF	TGTGCCAGCTCACCGATACAGGGGAATAATTCACCCCTCCACTTT
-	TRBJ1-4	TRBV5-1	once	CASSLGGLSEKLFF	TGCGCCAGCAGCCTTGGGGGGTTGAGTGAAAAACTGTTTTTT
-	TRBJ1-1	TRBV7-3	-	CASSRGFVNTEAFF	TGTGCCAGCAGCAGAGGGTTCGTGAACACTGAAGCTTTCTTT
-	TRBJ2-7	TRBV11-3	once	CASSPGWAPYEQYF	TGTGCCAGCAGCCCAGGTTGGGCCCCCTACGAGCAGTACTTC
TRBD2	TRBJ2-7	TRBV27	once	CASSSLLAGVGLQYF	TGTGCCAGCAGTTCTCTACTAGCGGGAGTAGGTTTGCAGTACTTC
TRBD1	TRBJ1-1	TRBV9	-	CASRAMDRGEAFF	TGTGCCAGCAGAGCCATGGACAGGGGAGAAGCTTTCTTT
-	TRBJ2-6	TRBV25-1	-	CASSGWGGRHPGANVLTF	TGTGCCAGCAGTGGATGGGGGGGCAGACATCCTGGGGCCAACGTCCTGACTTTC
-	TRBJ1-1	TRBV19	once	CASSISVNTEAFF	TGTGCCAGTAGTATTTCGGTGAACACTGAAGCTTTCTTT
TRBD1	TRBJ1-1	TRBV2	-	CASSWTGITEAFF	TGTGCCAGCAGTTGGACAGGGATAACTGAAGCTTTCTTT
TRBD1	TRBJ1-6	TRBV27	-	CATQSGGFNSPLHF	TGTGCCACCCAGTCAGGGGGCTTTAATTCACCCCTCCACTTT
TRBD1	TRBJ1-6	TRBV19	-	CASSISGQGRSPLHF	TGTGCCAGTAGTATCTCCGGACAGGGAAGATCACCCCTCCACTTT
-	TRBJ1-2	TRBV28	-	CASSLASATVPFHYGYTF	TGTGCCAGCAGTTTAGCTTCCGCGACAGTCCCTTTTCATTATGGCTACACCTTC
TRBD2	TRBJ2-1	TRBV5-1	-	CASSSTGTSGGAEQFF	TGCGCCAGCAGCTCCACCGGGACTAGCGGGGGGGCTGAGCAGTTCTTC
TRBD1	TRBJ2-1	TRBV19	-	CASSIPGGPRANEQFF	TGTGCCAGTAGTATACCAGGGGGCCCTCGTGCCAATGAGCAGTTCTTC